These 19 T cell receptor beta chains share one sample of origin, sequenced in a study of tumor and adjacent non-tumor tissue in lung cancer. The library came from three nested PCR rounds adapted from ARM-PCR protocols. TCRdb recomputed calls from the multiplex PCR reads with MiXCR, one row per CDR3 protein. The sample has over 85,000 distinct CDR3 sequences; over 75% are singletons. RNA was extracted from bulk tissue without any cell sorting. The sequenced material came from lung tumor tissue. These receptors were collected from a man aged 65 to 79 with non-small cell lung cancer.

As regards this clonotype: At one end, the junction sequence differs from germline, possibly due to a read error. The CDR3 is CASRHSTNTVELFF. The CDR3, as DNA: TGCGCCAGCAGGCATTCGACCAACACCGTGGAGCTGTTTTTT. The rearrangement links TRBV4-3 to TRBJ2-2; D not resolved. Germline V lookup: CDR1 LGHNA, CDR2 YSLEER. This CDR3 has 14 residues.

On this clonotype: Without the conserved terminal phenylalanine or tryptophan, this CDR3 likely stems from a read error. The V call is TRBV29-1, the J call TRBJ2-5; possibly TRBD1 or TRBD2 for D (5 bases each). This CDR3 has 12 amino acids. Germline V gene sequence: CDR1 SQVTM, CDR2 ANQGSEA. The CDR3 region is CSVEAGRETQYL. CDR3 DNA sequence: TGTAGCGTTGAGGCAGGGAGAGAGACCCAGTACTTA.

Concerning this clonotype itself: A clone one base away is much larger, so this may be a read error. V is TRBV25-1 and J is TRBJ1-4; D not resolved. This CDR3 comprises 15 residues. CDR1 is MGHDK, CDR2 SYGVNS, per germline. CDR3 in DNA: TGTACCAGCAGTGAACTGCTTGCAACTAATGAAAAACTGTTTTTT. As protein: CTSSELLATNEKLFF.

This clonotype appeared once. An end of the junction differs from the germline gene, which may be a read error. This sequence joins TRBV6-5 and TRBJ2-7; D is possibly TRBD2 (6 bases). Germline lookup yields CDR1 MNHEY and CDR2 SVGAGI. CDR3 length: 15 amino acids. CDR3 loop: CAVGRRLVGSNEQYF. CDR3 coding DNA: TGTGCCGTCGGAAGGAGACTAGTAGGTTCTAACGAACAGTACTTC.

In regard to this clonotype: A read error may produce the germline difference seen at one junction end. The chain employs TRBV12-3 or TRBV12-4 and TRBJ2-7; TRBD1 agrees at 9 bases. This CDR3 is built from 13 residues. DNA of the CDR3: TGTGGCAGCAGTCGAACAGGGGGCGTAGAACAGTACTTC. Translating it yields CGSSRTGGVEQYF.

As concerns this clonotype: Likely a read error: the CDR3 ends without its conserved phenylalanine or tryptophan. This sequence joins TRBV29-1 and TRBJ1-1; 8 nucleotides agree with TRBD1. Germline assignment: CDR1 SQVTM and CDR2 ANQGSEA. The CDR3 has 14 residues. J was trimmed by 5 bases and V by 6 bases; bases with no gene match: 11. The CDR3 sequence: CSVFGQGSKTEAFL. The DNA of the CDR3 is TGCAGCGTCTTCGGACAGGGATCTAAGACTGAAGCTTTCCTT.

Comments on this clonotype: A junction boundary mismatches the germline segment, possibly from a read error. V and J are TRBV20-1 and TRBJ2-3; 7 positions agree with TRBD2. Germline V gives CDR1 DFQATT, CDR2 SNEGSKA (reference sequence). The length of the CDR3 is 15 residues. CDR3 protein: CSAGDLERGKDTQYF. CDR3 coding DNA: TGCAGTGCTGGAGATCTCGAGCGGGGCAAAGATACGCAGTATTTT.

J is TRBJ2-3 and V is TRBV6-2 or TRBV6-3, with D tentatively TRBD1 (5 bases). The DNA end is more similar to TRBJ1-5, so the J call may be wrong. The CDR3 totals 15 residues. The germline gives CDR1 MNHEY, CDR2 SVGEGT. CDR3 sequence: CARSYRAPQTDTQHF. Written as DNA, the CDR3 is TGTGCTAGGAGTTACCGGGCCCCGCAGACAGATACGCAGCATTTT.

The chain couples TRBV11-1 to TRBJ1-2; D remains unclear. The CDR3 is made up of 11 amino acids. Germline V gene lookup returns CDR1 SGHAT and CDR2 FQDESV (reference sequence). The CDR3, as DNA: TGTAGCAGCTTATACAGATATGGCTACACCTTC. Its translation: CSSLYRYGYTF.

Remarks on this clonotype: The conserved phenylalanine or tryptophan is not found at the CDR3 terminus, so this likely reflects a read error. The rearrangement joins TRBV5-4 to TRBJ1-1; 9 bases match TRBD1. The CDR3 totals 14 residues. Per the germline V gene, CDR1 is SGHNT and CDR2 is YYREEE (reference sequence). The CDR3 DNA is TGTGCCAACAGCTTCGACAGGGGGAACACTGGAGCTTTCTCT. Residues: CANSFDRGNTGAFS.

In the case of this clonotype: Because the CDR3 is missing its conserved closing phenylalanine or tryptophan, this is likely a read error. The DNA is left out, because the CDR3 cannot be placed on it with certainty; the CDR3 is given as TCRdb lists it. The CDR3 protein is CASRLIRVGGRDTEASL. This chain connects TRBV6-5 to TRBJ1-1; the table gives TRBD1 as D, unverified against the DNA. Termini included, the CDR3 measures 17 amino acids. Germline V CDR1 and CDR2: MNHEY, SVGAGI.

This clonotype counts as medium-sized. This sequence joins TRBV29-1 and TRBJ1-2; D call uncertain. V lost 5 bases, J lost 4 bases, and 11 bases lay in between. The CDR3 has 12 residues. The V gene's germline CDR1 is SQVTM and CDR2 ANQGSEA. This chain's CDR3 is CSVSDGPYGYTF. The CDR3 bases are TGCAGCGTTTCGGACGGCCCCTATGGCTACACCTTC.

In the case of this clonotype: One junction end does not reproduce the germline sequence, and a read error may be involved. The genes are TRBV6-2 or TRBV6-3 and TRBJ1-1, with 7 bases lining up with TRBD1. The CDR3 is made up of 15 amino acids. The germline V gene encodes CDR1 MNHEY and CDR2 SVGEGT. The CDR3 DNA reads as TGTGTCAGCAGCTCTCGTACAGGGGCCAGTACTGAAGCTTTCTTT. Protein product: CVSSSRTGASTEAFF.

CDR3 DNA sequence: TGTGCCAGTAACGAACAGGGGATGCGGGATACGCAGTATTTT. Protein sequence: CASNEQGMRDTQYF. V and J are TRBV6-6 and TRBJ2-3; 7 bases line up with TRBD1. The CDR3 is made up of 14 amino acids. The J segment lost 6 bases and the V segment lost 9 bases, leaving 12 bases of the junction unmatched. CDR1 and CDR2 (germline): MNHNY, SVGAGI (reference sequence).

Turning to this clonotype: One end of the junction does not line up with germline, which may come from a read error. The chain's CDR3 is CASTLQGQPYNEQFF. The DNA of the CDR3 is TGTGCCAGCACCTTACAGGGACAACCATATAATGAGCAGTTCTTC. The chain couples TRBV11-2 to TRBJ2-1, with TRBD1 as a possible D gene (6 bases). The length of the CDR3 is 15 residues. The V gene's germline CDR1 is SGHAT and CDR2 FQNNGV. Together with reference TRBV11-2 and TRBJ2-1, the CDR3 gives the full variable domain: EAGVAQSPRYKIIEKRQSVAFWCNPISGHATLYWYQQILGQGPKLLIQFQNNGVVDDSQLPKDRFSAERLKGVDSTLKIQPAKLEDSAVYLCASTLQGQPYNEQFFGPGTRLTVL.

This rearrangement joins TRBV12-3 or TRBV12-4 to TRBJ2-2; D unresolved. V was shortened by 6 bases and J by 0 bases, with 14 bases between the two germline ends. The CDR3 has 16 amino acids. The CDR3 here is CASSQSLRTNTGELFF. The CDR3 DNA follows: TGTGCCAGCAGCCAGTCTCTCAGAACGAACACCGGGGAGCTGTTTTTT.

This clonotype was found a few times. The chain carries TRBV12-3 or TRBV12-4 and TRBJ2-5; 7 nucleotides align to TRBD1. Germline trimming cut 6 bases from V and 11 bases from J; bases unmatched to any gene: 12. CDR3 size: 13 residues. The CDR3 DNA reads as TGTGCCAGCAGACCCGGACAGGACTCCACTCAGTACTTC. It encodes CASRPGQDSTQYF.

This rearrangement joins TRBV29-1 to TRBJ1-1, with D unclear. CDR1 and CDR2 (germline): SQVTM, ANQGSEA. This CDR3 has 12 residues. The CDR3 sequence: CNVVAERSVAFF. In nucleotides, the CDR3 is TGCAATGTTGTGGCGGAGAGGTCTGTAGCTTTCTTT.

As to this clonotype: Compared with germline, one end of the junction differs, possibly owing to a read error. The rearrangement uses TRBV12-3 or TRBV12-4 and TRBJ2-3, with 10 bases lining up with TRBD1. This CDR3 has 15 residues. The CDR3 DNA reads TGTGCCAACAGTTTAGGACAGGGGGGTGGAGATACGCAGTATTTT. It is translated as CANSLGQGGGDTQYF.